Listed here are 10 T cell receptor beta chains from one sample, sequenced in a study of cytomegalovirus exposure and HLA in healthy donors. The PCR employed 60 Vbeta primers together with 13 Jbeta primers. The data were produced by immunoSEQ multiplex PCR, yet TCRdb's version contains in-frame clones alone and is incomplete. The repertoire includes fewer than 100,000 clones, just under 80% of them detected once, and about 3.8% sits in the top ten. Sequencing was performed on PBMCs. The receptors shown here come from a woman in her thirties or forties in good health and CMV-seronegative.

In this sample, this clone turned up once. CDR3 loop: CASSLRAGNRNTEAFF. CDR3 in DNA: TGCGCCAGCAGCTTGCGGGCAGGGAATAGGAACACTGAAGCTTTCTTT. This chain links TRBV5-1 with TRBJ1-1; D perhaps matches TRBD1 (5 bases). The germline V and J ends were trimmed by 1 base and 1 base, with 14 bases remaining between them. From germline, CDR1 is SGHRS and CDR2 YFSETQ. The CDR3 has 16 residues.

This chain joins TRBV2 and TRBJ1-5; possible D gene TRBD1, 5 bases. CDR1 is SNHLY and CDR2 is FYNNEI in the germline V gene. Between the trimmed V and J ends, which lost 1 base and 3 bases, there was a span of 10 bases. The CDR3 is made up of 15 amino acids. Here the CDR3 reads CASSEDGGDNQPQHF. In nucleotides, the CDR3 is TGTGCCAGCAGTGAAGATGGGGGGGACAATCAGCCCCAGCATTTT.

The V and J genes are TRBV5-6 and TRBJ2-2; D remains ambiguous. Deletions cut 2 bases from V and 3 bases from J, with 8 bases between. The CDR3 covers 14 residues. Germline V lookup: CDR1 SGHDT, CDR2 YYEEEE. CDR3 in DNA: TGTGCCAGCAGCTTTGTGAGCTACACCGGGGAGCTGTTTTTT. Its translation is CASSFVSYTGELFF.

The chain recombines TRBV7-3 with TRBJ2-7; 8 nucleotides agree with TRBD1. Germline CDR1 is SGHTA and CDR2 is FQGTGA. The CDR3 has 15 amino acids. The ends lost 2 bases at V and 1 base at J; junction bases unmatched: 4. CDR3 loop: CASSLGQGPSYEQYF. In DNA form, the CDR3 reads TGTGCCAGCAGCTTAGGACAGGGTCCGTCCTACGAGCAGTACTTC.

This chain joins TRBV5-6 and TRBJ2-1, with D unresolved. Germline loops: CDR1 SGHDT, CDR2 YYEEEE. The CDR3 consists of 12 residues. V was clipped by 0 bases and J by 6 bases, with 4 bases between them. In nucleotides, the CDR3 is TGTGCCAGCAGCTTGGCAGTCAATGAGCAGTTCTTC. It codes for CASSLAVNEQFF.

This chain links TRBV5-4 with TRBJ2-1, with D hard to call. Trimming pared 0 bases from V and 1 base from J, leaving 5 bases between. This CDR3 spans 14 amino acids. From germline, CDR1 is SGHNT and CDR2 YYREEE (reference sequence). DNA of the CDR3: TGTGCCAGCAGCTTGGGAACTTCCTACAATGAGCAGTTCTTC. Encoded protein: CASSLGTSYNEQFF.

J is TRBJ2-1 and V is TRBV5-6, with D tentatively TRBD2 (5 bases). CDR3 size: 15 residues. V was shortened by 4 bases and J by 1 base, with 12 bases between the two germline ends. Germline V gene data show CDR1 as SGHDT and CDR2 as YYEEEE. CDR3 in DNA: TGTGCCAGCAGCACGCGAACTAGGTCCTACAATGAGCAGTTCTTC. This gives the protein CASSTRTRSYNEQFF.

The chain carries TRBV1 and TRBJ2-3; TRBD2, as called in the table, went unchecked against the DNA. TRBV1 is a pseudogene locus. This CDR3 has 17 residues. DNA for the CDR3: TGCACCAGCAGCCAAGAGGGAGCGGGGGGGTTCACAGATACGCAGTATTTT. It is translated as CTSSQEGAGGFTDTQYF.

This clone showed up just a few times. The rearrangement uses TRBV5-1 and TRBJ2-7; D unresolved. Germline values: CDR1 SGHRS, CDR2 YFSETQ. The CDR3 extends over 12 amino acids. V was trimmed by 2 bases and J by 0 bases, leaving 3 bases between them. DNA of the CDR3: TGCGCCAGCAGCTTTAGCTCCTACGAGCAGTACTTC. Its protein product is CASSFSSYEQYF.

V usage is TRBV10-3 and J usage is TRBJ1-5; the D is unclear. The V and J ends lost 0 bases and 3 bases respectively, with 9 bases between them. The CDR3 is made up of 15 amino acids. The germline CDR1 and CDR2 sequences are ENHRY and SYGVKD. CDR3 in amino acids: CAISESLQINQPQHF. DNA of the CDR3: TGTGCCATCAGTGAGTCCCTACAGATCAATCAGCCCCAGCATTTT.